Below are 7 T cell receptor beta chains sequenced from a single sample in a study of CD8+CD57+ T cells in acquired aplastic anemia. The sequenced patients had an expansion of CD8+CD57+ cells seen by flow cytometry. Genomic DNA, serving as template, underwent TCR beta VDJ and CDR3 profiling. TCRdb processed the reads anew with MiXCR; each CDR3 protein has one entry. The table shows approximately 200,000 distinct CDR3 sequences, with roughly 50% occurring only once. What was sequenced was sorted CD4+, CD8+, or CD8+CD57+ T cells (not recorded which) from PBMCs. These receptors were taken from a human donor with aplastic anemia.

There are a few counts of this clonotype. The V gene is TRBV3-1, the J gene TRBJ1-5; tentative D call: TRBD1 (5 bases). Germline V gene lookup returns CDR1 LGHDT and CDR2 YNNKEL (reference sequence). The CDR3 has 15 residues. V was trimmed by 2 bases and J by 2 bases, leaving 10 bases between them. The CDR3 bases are TGTGCCAGCAGCCAACAGGGCTCGGGCAATCAGCCCCAGCATTTT. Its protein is CASSQQGSGNQPQHF. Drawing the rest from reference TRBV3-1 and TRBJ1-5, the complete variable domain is DTAVSQTPKYLVTQMGNDKSIKCEQNLGHDTMYWYKQDSKKFLKIMFSYNNKELIINETVPNRFSPKSPDKAHLNLHINSLELGDSAVYFCASSQQGSGNQPQHFGDGTRLSIL.

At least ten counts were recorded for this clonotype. Here the CDR3 reads CASSDLTGSGELFF. For the CDR3, the DNA is TGTGCCAGCAGTGACCTGACAGGGTCCGGGGAGCTGTTTTTT. The chain recombines TRBV27 with TRBJ2-2; 7 bases fit TRBD1. This CDR3 is 14 amino acids long. Germline V gives CDR1 MNHEY, CDR2 SMNVEV (reference sequence). J gave up 6 bases and V 5 bases, and 6 bases lay outside the gene matches.

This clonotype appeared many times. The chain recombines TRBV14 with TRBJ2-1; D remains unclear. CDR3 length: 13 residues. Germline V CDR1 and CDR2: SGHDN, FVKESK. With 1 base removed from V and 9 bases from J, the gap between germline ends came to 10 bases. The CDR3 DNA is TGTGCCAGCAGCCAAGGGGGTCTCACTGAGCAGTTCTTC. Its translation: CASSQGGLTEQFF.

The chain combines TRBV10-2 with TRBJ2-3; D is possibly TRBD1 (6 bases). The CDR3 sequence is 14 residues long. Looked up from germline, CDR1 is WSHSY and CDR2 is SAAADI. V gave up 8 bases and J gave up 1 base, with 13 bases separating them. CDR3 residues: CASFRGQRTDTQYF. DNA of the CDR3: TGCGCCAGCTTCAGGGGCCAACGCACAGATACGCAGTATTTT.

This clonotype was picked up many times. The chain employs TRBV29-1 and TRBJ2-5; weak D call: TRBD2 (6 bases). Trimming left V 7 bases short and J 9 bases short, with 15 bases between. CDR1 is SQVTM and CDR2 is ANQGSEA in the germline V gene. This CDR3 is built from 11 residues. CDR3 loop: CSAGTGGSQYF. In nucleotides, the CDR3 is TGCAGCGCCGGGACTGGTGGTTCCCAGTACTTC.

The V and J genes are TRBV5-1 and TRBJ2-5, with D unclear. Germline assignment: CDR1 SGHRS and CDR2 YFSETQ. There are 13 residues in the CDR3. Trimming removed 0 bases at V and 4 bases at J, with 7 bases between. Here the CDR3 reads CASSLVTGETQYF. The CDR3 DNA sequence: TGCGCCAGCAGCTTGGTTACGGGAGAGACCCAGTACTTC.

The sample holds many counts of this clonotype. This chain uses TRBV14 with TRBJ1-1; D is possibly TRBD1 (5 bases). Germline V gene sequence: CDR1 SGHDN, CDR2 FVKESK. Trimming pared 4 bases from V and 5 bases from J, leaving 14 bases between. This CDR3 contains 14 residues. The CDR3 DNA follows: TGTGCCAGCAGCCCCCACCAGGGAAGGACTGAAGCTTTCTTT. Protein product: CASSPHQGRTEAFF. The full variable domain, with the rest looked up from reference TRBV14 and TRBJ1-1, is EAGVTQFPSHSVIEKGQTVTLRCDPISGHDNLYWYRRVMGKEIKFLLHFVKESKQDESGMPNNRFLAERTGGTYSTLKVQPAELEDSGVYFCASSPHQGRTEAFFGQGTRLTVV.